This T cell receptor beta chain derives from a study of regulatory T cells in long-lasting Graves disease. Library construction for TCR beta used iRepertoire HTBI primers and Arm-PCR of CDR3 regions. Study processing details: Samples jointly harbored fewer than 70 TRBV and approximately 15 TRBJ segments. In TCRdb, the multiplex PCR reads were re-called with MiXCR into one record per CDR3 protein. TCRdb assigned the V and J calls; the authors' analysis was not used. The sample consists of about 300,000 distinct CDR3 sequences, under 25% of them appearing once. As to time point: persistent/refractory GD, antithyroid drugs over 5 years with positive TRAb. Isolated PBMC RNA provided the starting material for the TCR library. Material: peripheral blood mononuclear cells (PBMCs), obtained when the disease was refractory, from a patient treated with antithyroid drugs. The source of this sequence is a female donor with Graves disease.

The CDR3 loop reads CASSATGRGYEQYF. CDR3 nucleotides: TGTGCCAGCAGTGCCACCGGGAGGGGATACGAGCAGTACTTC. This chain uses TRBV27 with TRBJ2-7, with 8 bases lining up with TRBD2. The CDR3 covers 14 residues. From germline, CDR1 is MNHEY and CDR2 SMNVEV (reference sequence). V dropped 5 bases and J dropped 4; count of bases not matched to a gene: 7.